This T cell receptor (beta chain) emerged from a study of memory CD4+ T cells and cytomegalovirus serostatus. Deletions cut 5 bases from V and 3 bases from J, with 10 bases between. CDR3 length: 13 residues. From germline, CDR1 is SGHVS and CDR2 FQNEAQ. A remark on this clone: The antigen is not known.

Clones were read by immunoSEQ multiplex PCR, and TCRdb kept only the in-frame ones, dropping some. This table has over 75,000 clones, roughly 80% appearing once. General study points: CMV serostatus prediction reached median AUC about 0.95, or 0.9 with US-trained model.

The sort gate was single viable CD3+CD4+CD8-CD45RO+ cells for memory CD4+ T cells. The receptor was isolated from an adult in good health and CMV-seropositive. The rearrangement joins TRBV7-8 to TRBJ1-1; no firm D call. Sequenced: memory CD4+ T cells from blood. CDR3 region: CASSHIWDTEAFF. The DNA for the CDR3 is TGTGCCAGCAGCCATATATGGGACACTGAAGCTTTCTTT.